This T cell receptor (beta chain) came from a study of blood T cell repertoires in COVID-19. The overall study: Some COVID-19 samples were acute and others convalescent; all came from the United States, Italy and Spain. PBMCs, B-cell-depleted T cells, or T cells were the source of the cDNA or gDNA that made up the material.

Germline CDR1 SGHAT, CDR2 FQNNGV. The length of the CDR3 is 15 residues. V was clipped by 5 bases and J by 5 bases, with 18 bases between them. In the authors' workflow: Researchers report that nucleated cell counts were estimated from reference gene primer amplification. Produced via immunoSEQ multiplex PCR; TCRdb's table is partial and in-frame only. V and J calls and clone size are as listed in that table; D and trimming were resolved from the DNA. Among approximately 360,000 clones listed, 89% were seen once. The clonotype originates from a middle-aged man with acute or convalescent COVID-19. Sequenced: peripheral blood. The chain combines TRBV11-2 with TRBJ1-1; a possible D gene is TRBD1 (5 bases). CDR3 sequence (DNA): TGTGCCAGCAGCCCCGGGGCAGGGAGGGCTACTGAAGCTTTCTTT. As protein: CASSPGAGRATEAFF.